The source of this T cell receptor (beta chain) is a study of CD8 T cells in Susac syndrome. Overall study results and limits: That the number of individuals in its TCR sequencing and HLA analysis was relatively small was acknowledged by the study.

As for this clonotype: The antigen remains undetermined.

RNA, at about 0.45 to 1 ug, was reverse transcribed with random hexamers. The authors amplified TCR beta CDR3 across 54 Vbeta and 13 Jbeta using immunoSEQ multiplex PCR. Each CDR3 protein is one row after TCRdb ran MiXCR on the immunoSEQ multiplex PCR reads. Of 160,000 or so distinct CDR3 sequences listed, around 96% are singletons. CDR1 and CDR2 (germline): KGHSH, LQKENI. Trimming shortened V by 3 bases and J by 0 bases, and 8 bases separated the two germline ends. The CDR3 extends over 14 amino acids. From blood CD8+ and CD4+ T cells, the TCR beta chain was sequenced. The chain has TRBV18 and TRBJ1-2; D gene unclear. Sequencing was done on a sample of CD8+ T cells from PBMCs. This sequence was found in a human donor with multiple sclerosis. CDR3 in DNA: TGTGCCAGCTCACCGAGGGCCACTAACTATGGCTACACCTTC. Residues: CASSPRATNYGYTF.